A single T cell receptor beta chain is shown here with its context. Its antigen is unidentified. TCRdb itself ran the 5' RACE reads through MiXCR, one entry per CDR3 protein. The sample consists of some 900,000 distinct CDR3 sequences, roughly an eighth of them appearing once. This record belongs to a study of identical twins. Findings of the study overall: Researchers caution that invariant MAIT and iNKT cells could partly confound zero-insertion analyses. Conclusions were drawn cross-sectionally by statistical analysis, without following the same donors.

In addition, the sample was reused for a study of yellow fever vaccine responses in identical twins. That study adds: The authors reported partly convergent, partly personalized vaccine responses in identical twins.

The material sequenced was PBMCs. This sequence originates from a woman between 18 and 29 years old in good health.

Here the CDR3 DNA reads TGCGCCAGCAGCCAACTAGGACTAATCCGAGATACGCAGTATTTT. Translation gives CASSQLGLIRDTQYF. The genes are TRBV4-1 and TRBJ2-3; maybe TRBD2 (6 bases). Germline V gene sequence: CDR1 MGHRA, CDR2 YSYEKL. The length of the CDR3 is 15 residues. V was clipped by 2 bases and J by 5 bases, with 14 bases between them.